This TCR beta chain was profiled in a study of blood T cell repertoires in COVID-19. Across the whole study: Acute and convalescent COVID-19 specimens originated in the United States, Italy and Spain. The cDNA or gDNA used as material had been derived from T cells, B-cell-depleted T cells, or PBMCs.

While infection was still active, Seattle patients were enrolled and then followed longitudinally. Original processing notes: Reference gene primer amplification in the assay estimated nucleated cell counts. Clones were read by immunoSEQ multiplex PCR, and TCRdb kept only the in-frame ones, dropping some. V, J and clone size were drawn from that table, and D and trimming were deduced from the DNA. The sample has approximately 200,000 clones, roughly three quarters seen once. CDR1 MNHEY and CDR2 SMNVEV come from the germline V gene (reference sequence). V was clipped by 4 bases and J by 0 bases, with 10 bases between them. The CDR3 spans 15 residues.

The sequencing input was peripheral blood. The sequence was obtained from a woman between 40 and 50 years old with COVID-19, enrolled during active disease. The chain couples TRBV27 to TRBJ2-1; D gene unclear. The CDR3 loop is CASSSTVSSYNEQFF. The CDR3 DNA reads TGTGCCAGCAGTTCCACAGTAAGCTCCTACAATGAGCAGTTCTTC.